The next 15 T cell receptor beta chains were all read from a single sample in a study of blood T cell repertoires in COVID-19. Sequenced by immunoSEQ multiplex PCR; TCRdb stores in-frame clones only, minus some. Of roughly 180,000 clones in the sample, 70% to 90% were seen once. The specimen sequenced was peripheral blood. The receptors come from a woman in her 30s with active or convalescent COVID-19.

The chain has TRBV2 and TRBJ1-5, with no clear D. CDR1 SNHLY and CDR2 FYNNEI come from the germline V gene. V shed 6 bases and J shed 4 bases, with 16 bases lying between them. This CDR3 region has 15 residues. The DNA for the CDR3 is TGTGCCAGCAGAAAGACCGGGTTTGAGAATCAGCCCCAGCATTTT. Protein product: CASRKTGFENQPQHF.

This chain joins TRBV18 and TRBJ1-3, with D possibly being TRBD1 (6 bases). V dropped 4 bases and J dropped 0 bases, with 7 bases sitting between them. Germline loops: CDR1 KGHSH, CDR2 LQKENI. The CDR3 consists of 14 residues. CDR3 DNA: TGTGCCAGCTCACAGGACAGCTCTGGAAACACCATATATTTT. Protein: CASSQDSSGNTIYF. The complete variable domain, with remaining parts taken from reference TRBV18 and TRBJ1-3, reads NAGVMQNPRHLVRRRGQEARLRCSPMKGHSHVYWYRQLPEEGLKFMVYLQKENIIDESGMPKERFSAEFPKEGPSILRIQQVVRGDSAAYFCASSQDSSGNTIYFGEGSWLTVV.

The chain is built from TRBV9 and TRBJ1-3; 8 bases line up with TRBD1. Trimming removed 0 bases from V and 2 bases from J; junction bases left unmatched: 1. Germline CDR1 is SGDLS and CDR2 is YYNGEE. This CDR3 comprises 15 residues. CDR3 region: CASSVAGGTGNTIYF. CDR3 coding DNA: TGTGCCAGCAGCGTAGCAGGGGGCACTGGAAACACCATATATTTT.

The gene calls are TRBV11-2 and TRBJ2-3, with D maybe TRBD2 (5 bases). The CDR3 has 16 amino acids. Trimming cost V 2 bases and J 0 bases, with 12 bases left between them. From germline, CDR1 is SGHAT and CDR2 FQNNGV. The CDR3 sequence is CASSLSSGTSTDTQYF. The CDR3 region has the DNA TGTGCCAGCAGCTTATCCAGCGGCACTAGCACAGATACGCAGTATTTT.

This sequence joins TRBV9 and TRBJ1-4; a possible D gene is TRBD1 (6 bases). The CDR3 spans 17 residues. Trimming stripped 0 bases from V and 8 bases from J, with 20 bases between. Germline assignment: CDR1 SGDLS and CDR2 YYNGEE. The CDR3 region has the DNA TGTGCCAGCAGCGTAGCTACCTCGGGGACACAAGGAGAAAAACTGTTTTTT. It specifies CASSVATSGTQGEKLFF. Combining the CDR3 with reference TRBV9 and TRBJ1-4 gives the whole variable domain DSGVTQTPKHLITATGQRVTLRCSPRSGDLSVYWYQQSLDQGLQFLIQYYNGEERAKGNILERFSAQQFPDLHSELNLSSLELGDSALYFCASSVATSGTQGEKLFFGSGTQLSVL.

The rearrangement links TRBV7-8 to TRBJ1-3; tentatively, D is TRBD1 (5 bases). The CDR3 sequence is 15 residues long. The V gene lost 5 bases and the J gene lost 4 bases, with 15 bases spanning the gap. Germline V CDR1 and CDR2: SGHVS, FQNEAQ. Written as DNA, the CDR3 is TGTGCCAGCAGCCGAGATAGGGGACTAGGAAACACCATATATTTT. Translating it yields CASSRDRGLGNTIYF.

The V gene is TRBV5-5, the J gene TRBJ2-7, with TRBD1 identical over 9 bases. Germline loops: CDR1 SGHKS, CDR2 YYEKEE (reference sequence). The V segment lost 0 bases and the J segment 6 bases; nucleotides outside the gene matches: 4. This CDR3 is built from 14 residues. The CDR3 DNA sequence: TGTGCCAGCAGCTTGGGGACAGGGGCGGGCGAGCAGTACTTC. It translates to CASSLGTGAGEQYF.

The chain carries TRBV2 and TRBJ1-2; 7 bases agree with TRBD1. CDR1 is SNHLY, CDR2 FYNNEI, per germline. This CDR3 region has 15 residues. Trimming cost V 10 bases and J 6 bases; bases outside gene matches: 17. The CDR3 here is CATKPGQPLSHGYTF. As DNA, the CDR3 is TGTGCCACAAAACCGGGACAGCCTCTTTCCCATGGCTACACCTTC.

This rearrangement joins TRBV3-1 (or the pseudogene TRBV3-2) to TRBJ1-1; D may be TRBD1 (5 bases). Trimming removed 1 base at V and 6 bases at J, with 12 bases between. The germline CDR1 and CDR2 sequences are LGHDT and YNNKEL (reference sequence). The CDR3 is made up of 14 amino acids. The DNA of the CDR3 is TGTGCCAGCAGCCAAGGTGGGGGGACGGCTGAAGCTTTCTTT. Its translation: CASSQGGGTAEAFF.

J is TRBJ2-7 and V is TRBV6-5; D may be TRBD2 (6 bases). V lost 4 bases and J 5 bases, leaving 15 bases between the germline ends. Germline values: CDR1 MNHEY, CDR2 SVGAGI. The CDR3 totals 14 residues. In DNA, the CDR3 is TGTGCCAGCAGTTCGGGCGGGAAAAGGAACGAGCAGTACTTC. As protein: CASSSGGKRNEQYF.

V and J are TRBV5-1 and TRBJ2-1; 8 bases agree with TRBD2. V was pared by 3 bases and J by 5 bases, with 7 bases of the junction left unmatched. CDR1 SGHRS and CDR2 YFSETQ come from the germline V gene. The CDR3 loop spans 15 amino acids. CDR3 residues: CASSSVAGFNNEQFF. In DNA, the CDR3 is TGCGCCAGCAGCTCCGTAGCGGGATTCAACAATGAGCAGTTCTTC.

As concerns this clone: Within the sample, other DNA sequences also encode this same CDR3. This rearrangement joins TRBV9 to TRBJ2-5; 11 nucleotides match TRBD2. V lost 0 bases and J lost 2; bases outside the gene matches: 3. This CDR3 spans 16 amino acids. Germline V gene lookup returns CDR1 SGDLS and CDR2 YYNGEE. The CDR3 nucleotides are TGTGCCAGCAGCGTAGGTACTAGCGGGGGACAAGAGACCCAGTACTTC. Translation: CASSVGTSGGQETQYF.

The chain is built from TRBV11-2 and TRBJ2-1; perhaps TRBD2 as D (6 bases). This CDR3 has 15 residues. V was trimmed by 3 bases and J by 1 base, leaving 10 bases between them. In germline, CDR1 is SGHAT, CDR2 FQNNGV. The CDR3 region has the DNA TGTGCCAGCAGCTTTCGGGAGAAGTCCTACAATGAGCAGTTCTTC. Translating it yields CASSFREKSYNEQFF.

As DNA, the CDR3 is TGTGCCAGCAGCCCCGGGACTAGCGGAAAAGAGACCCAGTACTTC. Its protein is CASSPGTSGKETQYF. The V gene is TRBV7-9, the J gene TRBJ2-5; 11 nucleotides match TRBD2. CDR1 and CDR2 from the germline V gene are SEHNR and FQNEAQ (reference sequence). The CDR3 contains 15 residues. J was trimmed by 3 bases and V by 5 bases; bases with no gene match: 5.

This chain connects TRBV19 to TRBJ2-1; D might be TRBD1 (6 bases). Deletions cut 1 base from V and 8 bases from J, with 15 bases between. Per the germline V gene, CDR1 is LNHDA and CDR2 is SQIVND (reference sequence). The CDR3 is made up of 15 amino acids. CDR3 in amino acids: CASSIGTGMVHEQFF. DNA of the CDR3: TGTGCCAGTAGTATAGGAACAGGGATGGTTCATGAGCAGTTCTTC.